One sample yielded the 17 T cell receptor beta chains listed below, sequenced in a study of blood T cell repertoires in COVID-19. TCRdb's copy holds only in-frame clones and misses some; the assay was immunoSEQ multiplex PCR. This sample has more than 60,000 clones, with 65% to 90% found just once. The specimen was peripheral blood. The source is a human donor in a cohort sampled during active COVID-19.

The chain has TRBV27 and TRBJ1-2; D remains unclear. V lost 6 bases, J lost 7 bases, and 15 bases lay in between. CDR3 length: 13 amino acids. Germline loops: CDR1 MNHEY, CDR2 SMNVEV (reference sequence). The CDR3 region has the DNA TGTGCCAGCAGCCCATTGGACTGGGGTGGCTACACCTTC. Its protein product is CASSPLDWGGYTF.

The genes are TRBV7-8 and TRBJ1-3; the match to TRBD1 covers 7 bases. Looked up from germline, CDR1 is SGHVS and CDR2 is FQNEAQ. J was trimmed by 4 bases and V by 3 bases; bases with no gene match: 15. The CDR3 length is 18 residues. Written as DNA, the CDR3 is TGTGCCAGCAGCTTTCTGAGGGACAGCCGTTCTCGAGGAAACACCATATATTTT. Protein product: CASSFLRDSRSRGNTIYF.

The chain employs TRBV5-1 and TRBJ2-5; 9 positions match TRBD2. V gave up 3 bases and J gave up 5 bases; unmatched junction bases: 8. The germline CDR1 and CDR2 sequences are SGHRS and YFSETQ. This CDR3 comprises 15 residues. Written as DNA, the CDR3 is TGCGCCAGCAGCTCTCAGGGACTAGCAGGGGAGACCCAGTACTTC. Translating gives CASSSQGLAGETQYF. The whole variable domain, remainder taken from reference TRBV5-1 and TRBJ2-5, is KAGVTQTPRYLIKTRGQQVTLSCSPISGHRSVSWYQQTPGQGLQFLFEYFSETQRNKGNFPGRFSGRQFSNSRSEMNVSTLELGDSALYLCASSSQGLAGETQYFGPGTRLLVL.

The V gene is TRBV19, the J gene TRBJ2-1, with a tentative D call TRBD2 (7 bases). The length of the CDR3 is 19 residues. Germline values: CDR1 LNHDA, CDR2 SQIVND (reference sequence). The germline V and J ends were trimmed by 3 bases and 0 bases, with 21 bases remaining between them. The CDR3 region has the DNA TGTGCCAGTAGTATGGGTTTGTCGGCGGGGGCTCCCTCCTACAATGAGCAGTTCTTC. This encodes CASSMGLSAGAPSYNEQFF.

The chain couples TRBV18 to TRBJ1-1; TRBD1 aligns across 8 bases. V was clipped by 6 bases and J by 6 bases; unmatched bases: 6. There are 13 residues in the CDR3. Germline values: CDR1 KGHSH, CDR2 LQKENI. The CDR3 region has the DNA TGTGCCAGCTCCGGACAGGGTAGTCCTGAAGCTTTCTTT. This sequence encodes CASSGQGSPEAFF.

This clone was counted at least ten times. The genes are TRBV24-1 and TRBJ1-2, with D uncertain. V lost 6 bases, J lost 8 bases, and 9 bases lay in between. Per the germline V gene, CDR1 is KGHDR and CDR2 is SFDVKD. The CDR3 has 11 residues. CDR3 in amino acids: CATSNSRGYTF. CDR3 DNA sequence: TGTGCCACCAGTAACAGTCGCGGCTACACCTTC.

This clone was detected once. The chain is built from TRBV6-2 or TRBV6-3 and TRBJ2-3, with D possibly being TRBD2 (5 bases). The germline CDR1 and CDR2 sequences are MNHEY and SVGEGT. This CDR3 is 14 amino acids long. The V gene lost 4 bases and the J gene lost 3 bases, with 11 bases spanning the gap. The DNA of the CDR3 is TGTGCCAGCAGTTTTGGACCGGGGACAGATACGCAGTATTTT. It is translated as CASSFGPGTDTQYF.

The rearrangement links TRBV4-3 to TRBJ1-1; perhaps TRBD1 as D (5 bases). Germline CDR1 reads LGHNA; CDR2 reads YSLEER. The CDR3 consists of 15 residues. Between the trimmed V and J ends, which lost 1 base and 4 bases, there was a span of 13 bases. CDR3 nucleotide sequence: TGCGCCAGCAGCCAAGTGGGGCAGGGCCCCACTGAAGCTTTCTTT. Encoded protein: CASSQVGQGPTEAFF.

The genes are TRBV2 and TRBJ2-7; 8 bases are shared with TRBD1. The V gene end was trimmed by 5 bases and the J gene end by 4 bases; junction bases not matched to a gene: 4. The CDR3 length is 13 residues. Germline V gene data show CDR1 as SNHLY and CDR2 as FYNNEI. CDR3 residues: CASSRWTGYEQYF. Here the CDR3 DNA reads TGTGCCAGCAGTCGGTGGACAGGGTACGAGCAGTACTTC. Supplemented by reference TRBV2 and TRBJ2-7, the full variable domain reads EPEVTQTPSHQVTQMGQEVILRCVPISNHLYFYWYRQILGQKVEFLVSFYNNEISEKSEIFDDQFSVERPDGSNFTLKIRSTKLEDSAMYFCASSRWTGYEQYFGPGTRLTVT.

V and J are TRBV3-1 (or the pseudogene TRBV3-2) and TRBJ2-3; TRBD2 matches at 11 bases. The CDR3 covers 20 residues. V shed 0 bases and J 3 bases; nucleotides not matched to a gene: 14. Germline V gene lookup returns CDR1 LGHDT and CDR2 YNNKEL (reference sequence). CDR3 in DNA: TGTGCCAGCAGCCAAGAGTCTAGCGGGGGGTCCGTCGGGAGGACAGATACGCAGTATTTT. Its translation: CASSQESSGGSVGRTDTQYF.

In its sample, this clone was seen once. The CDR3 coding sequence is TGTGCCATCTCTAGAGGGTCTGGAGAGCAGTACTTC. Amino acid sequence: CAISRGSGEQYF. The chain is built from TRBV10-3 and TRBJ2-7; D perhaps matches TRBD2 (5 bases). The CDR3 loop spans 12 amino acids. The germline gives CDR1 ENHRY, CDR2 SYGVKD. V was pared by 8 bases and J by 7 bases, with 15 bases between.

A remark on this clone: Other nucleotide sequences from this sample produce the same CDR3. The chain links TRBV18 to TRBJ1-6; D not resolved. V was clipped by 3 bases and J by 7 bases, with 7 bases between them. Germline assignment: CDR1 KGHSH and CDR2 LQKENI. The CDR3 is made up of 13 amino acids. Here the CDR3 DNA reads TGTGCCAGCTCACCCGCGGGGAATTCACCCCTCCACTTT. The encoded protein is CASSPAGNSPLHF. The full variable domain, completed using reference TRBV18 and TRBJ1-6, is NAGVMQNPRHLVRRRGQEARLRCSPMKGHSHVYWYRQLPEEGLKFMVYLQKENIIDESGMPKERFSAEFPKEGPSILRIQQVVRGDSAAYFCASSPAGNSPLHFGNGTRLTVT.

A single count supports this clone. The chain recombines TRBV5-4 with TRBJ2-7, with no clear D. Trimming removed 0 bases at V and 2 bases at J, with 6 bases between. CDR3 length: 13 residues. Looked up from germline, CDR1 is SGHNT and CDR2 is YYREEE (reference sequence). CDR3 nucleotide sequence: TGTGCCAGCAGCTTGGGAAAGCCCTACGAGCAGTACTTC. Encoded protein: CASSLGKPYEQYF.

The chain uses TRBV18 and TRBJ2-1; D might be TRBD2 (6 bases). Trimming took 3 bases from V and 10 from J, leaving 16 bases between them. CDR1 and CDR2 (germline): KGHSH, LQKENI. The CDR3 loop spans 14 amino acids. DNA of the CDR3: TGTGCCAGCTCACCCGGTGGGCTGCTAGCGGAGCAGTTCTTC. Its translation: CASSPGGLLAEQFF.

This chain uses TRBV19 with TRBJ1-5; possible D gene TRBD1, 6 bases. Germline CDR1 and CDR2: LNHDA and SQIVND (reference sequence). V lost 9 bases and J 5 bases, leaving 11 bases between the germline ends. This CDR3 region has 12 residues. The CDR3 sequence: CASSDSHQPQHF. DNA for the CDR3: TGTGCCAGCTCGGACAGCCATCAGCCCCAGCATTTT.

The chain recombines TRBV12-3 or TRBV12-4 with TRBJ2-7; D gene unclear. The CDR3 runs 12 residues. Trimming left V 4 bases short and J 7 bases short, with 11 bases between. The CDR3 sequence is CASSSGTGEQYF. The CDR3, as DNA: TGTGCCAGCAGTTCAGGTACTGGGGAGCAGTACTTC.

The chain uses TRBV5-1 and TRBJ1-2, with 7 nucleotides matching TRBD1. Germline CDR1 is SGHRS and CDR2 is YFSETQ. V shed 4 bases and J 3 bases; nucleotides not matched to a gene: 9. CDR3 length equals 15 residues. CDR3 sequence reads: CASSPPDRSYYGYTF. The CDR3, as DNA: TGCGCCAGCAGCCCCCCGGACAGGTCGTACTATGGCTACACCTTC.